This is a list of T cell receptor beta chains from one sample in a study of post-analysis software for immune sequencing data. From the PCR reads, TCRdb called clonotypes with MiXCR, one entry per CDR3 protein. This table has roughly 620,000 distinct CDR3 sequences, about 44% appearing once. Sample: blood. Receptors originate from a girl aged 10-17 years with multiple sclerosis. Each CDR3 is given with its conserved first and last residue. D genes are given only for firm matches. A row's size may be missing; if present it is once, few, many or a size class.

TRBV7-7	-	TRBJ2-1	-	TGTGCTAGCAGCTTAGAGGCCATATCTGAGCAGTTCTTC	CASSLEAISEQFF
TRBV11-2	-	TRBJ2-7	-	TGTGCCAGCAGCTTAGTCCCCTCTAACCCTGTCCACGAGCAGTACTTC	CASSLVPSNPVHEQYF
TRBV6-5	-	TRBJ2-1	-	TGTGCCAGCAGTTACTCCTTTGGTGAGCAGTTCTTC	CASSYSFGEQFF
TRBV2	-	TRBJ1-1	-	TGTGCCAGCAGTAAAGCAGGGAACACTGAAGCTTTCTTT	CASSKAGNTEAFF
TRBV5-6	few	TRBJ2-1	TRBD1	TGTGCCAGCAGCTTACAGGGGGGTGGGACCTACAATGAGCAGTTCTTC	CASSLQGGGTYNEQFF
TRBV10-1	-	TRBJ2-7	-	TGCGCCAGCAGTGAGTGGGCCTACGAGCAGTACTTC	CASSEWAYEQYF
TRBV20-1	-	TRBJ1-6	TRBD1	TGCAGTGCTAGAGGAGACAGGGTCCATAATTCACCCCTCCACTTT	CSARGDRVHNSPLHF
TRBV12-3/TRBV12-4	-	TRBJ1-5	-	TGTGCCAGCAGTTTTCAACAGCTCAATCAGCCCCAGCATTTT	CASSFQQLNQPQHF
TRBV5-1	once	TRBJ2-3	-	TGCGCCAGCAGCTTGGTAACTGACACTGGGATATACAGCACAGATACGCAGTATTTT	CASSLVTDTGIYSTDTQYF
TRBV7-2	-	TRBJ2-5	-	TGTGCCAGCAAGACAGTTAATTTACAAGAGACCCAGTACTTC	CASKTVNLQETQYF
TRBV10-3	few	TRBJ2-7	-	TGTGCCACGGCGGAGGGAATATACGAGCAGTACTTC	CATAEGIYEQYF
TRBV5-1	-	TRBJ2-4	-	TGCGCCAGCAGCTTGCAGGGCGTCTCCAAAAACATTCAGTACTTC	CASSLQGVSKNIQYF
TRBV12-3/TRBV12-4	-	TRBJ1-1	-	TGTGCCAGCAGTTTGCGGCCCCTAGGGCCTGAAGCTTTCTTT	CASSLRPLGPEAFF
TRBV5-1	-	TRBJ2-1	TRBD2	TGCGCCAGCAGCTTGCCTCCGAGACTAGCGGGTAGGCATTCCTACAATGAGCAGTTCTTC	CASSLPPRLAGRHSYNEQFF
TRBV6-5	-	TRBJ2-7	TRBD1	TGTGCCAGCAGAGACGGGACAGGGTACTACGAGCAGTACTTC	CASRDGTGYYEQYF
TRBV13	-	TRBJ2-4	TRBD1	TGTGCCAGCAGCTTAGGTTCCGGGACAGGGAAGGCCAAAAACATTCAGTACTTC	CASSLGSGTGKAKNIQYF
TRBV7-2	-	TRBJ2-5	-	TGTGCCAGCGGACAGAGGGGTGGAGAGACCCAGTACTTC	CASGQRGGETQYF
TRBV12-3/TRBV12-4	-	TRBJ2-1	-	TGTGCCAGCAGCGAAACCCAGGGGATCACCTACAATGAGCAGTTCTTC	CASSETQGITYNEQFF
TRBV12-3/TRBV12-4	-	TRBJ1-2	-	TGTGCCAGCAGTTTGGGCAGGGGTCACTATGGCTACACCTTC	CASSLGRGHYGYTF
TRBV9	-	TRBJ2-7	-	TGTGCCAGCAGCGTAGGGCCGGTAACTTCCTACGAGCAGTACTTC	CASSVGPVTSYEQYF
TRBV29-1	few	TRBJ2-3	-	TGCAGCGTTGCCCCCGGACTTCTCTATTCCACAGATACGCAGTATTTT	CSVAPGLLYSTDTQYF
TRBV7-9	-	TRBJ2-7	-	TGTGCCAGCAGCTTAACCGGGTATGAGGACGAGCAGTACTTC	CASSLTGYEDEQYF
TRBV10-3	-	TRBJ2-1	TRBD2	TGTGCCATCAGTGAAGGGTCTAGCGGGTACAATGAGCAGTTCTTC	CAISEGSSGYNEQFF
TRBV7-2	-	TRBJ2-7	-	TGTGCCAGCAGCTTAGATTGGCAACCGTACGAGCAGTACTTC	CASSLDWQPYEQYF
TRBV7-6	-	TRBJ2-1	TRBD2	TGTGCCAGCAGCTTAGATCCTCCTACTAGCGGGAGGGGGAATGAGCAGTTCTTC	CASSLDPPTSGRGNEQFF
TRBV18	-	TRBJ2-1	-	TGTGCCAGCTCACCTCCCCTGAGCCCTGGGGCCTCGTCCTACAATGAGCAGTTCTTC	CASSPPLSPGASSYNEQFF
TRBV6-5	once	TRBJ2-2	-	TGTGCCAGCAGTTACTACCGGGAGCAATCCGGGGAGCTGTTTTTT	CASSYYREQSGELFF
TRBV28	few	TRBJ1-4	-	TGTGCCAGCAGTACGGCCAGGGGAAATGAAAAACTGTTTTTT	CASSTARGNEKLFF
TRBV27	-	TRBJ2-7	TRBD2	TGTGCCAGCAGTTTAGTCCTAGCGGAAACCTACGAGCAGTACTTC	CASSLVLAETYEQYF